One T cell receptor beta chain is described in this entry. Its antigen remains unknown. The CDR3 covers 14 residues. V was pared by 1 base and J by 7 bases, with 14 bases between. Germline V lookup: CDR1 DFQATT, CDR2 SNEGSKA (reference sequence). This sample is drawn from a study of T-cell memory formation after mild COVID-19. Looking at the study overall: TCR clusters mostly belonged to single donors.

Study results and limitations: The study found contracting CD4+ clones mainly in CM and EM and contracting CD8+ clones in EMRA.

Each CDR3 protein gets one entry after TCRdb re-called the 5' RACE reads with MiXCR. The table records around 470,000 distinct CDR3 sequences, 20% of them present only once. V is TRBV20-1 and J is TRBJ2-4; tentative D call: TRBD2 (5 bases). Material for sequencing was PBMCs or a T cell subset sorted from them (not recorded which). The TCR sequence derives from an adult woman who had mild COVID-19 (a few samples of this study predate the infection). Cell type and time point are not known. CDR3 sequence reads: CSARVGSTGNIQYF. CDR3 bases: TGCAGTGCTAGAGTCGGCTCAACGGGGAACATTCAGTACTTC.